This T cell receptor (beta chain) appears in the sequencing data of a study of regulatory T cells in long-lasting Graves disease (dated by TCRdb to the early 2020s). For context, the study as a whole: In the newly diagnosed Graves' disease group, patients had been taking antithyroid drugs for less than 3 months. A total of around 35 samples were covered by TCR sequencing, comprising some 13 persistent and 20 newly diagnosed Graves' disease patients. The study was conducted in China and was registered as a clinical trial. Patients with persistent Graves' disease were compared with patients with newly diagnosed Graves' disease using TCR sequencing and RNA sequencing of peripheral blood. The research as a whole found: The small sample size was acknowledged by the authors as a limitation that may reduce accuracy. Patients with persistent disease shared more public clonotypes (roughly 2,900) than newly diagnosed patients did (more than 900). Compared with newly diagnosed patients, patients with persistent Graves' disease had lower TCR Shannon entropy and fewer highly expanded clones, which suggests clonal expansion. Preferential use of TRBV28, TRBJ1-2 and TRBJ2-5 was observed in persistent disease, whereas TRBV20-1 and TRBJ2-1 were favored in newly diagnosed disease. Only the TCR beta chain was sequenced and analyzed. Peripheral blood alone was examined, since thyroid tissue, which constituted the primary lesion, could not be accessed.

What the time point label conveys for this sample: newly diagnosed GD, antithyroid drugs for less than 3 months. For both TCR sequencing and RNA sequencing, RNA was extracted from PBMCs using TRIzol. Graves' disease was diagnosed according to American Thyroid Association guidelines. Patients for the study were recruited at an endocrinology department in Xi'an, China. Each patient gave 9 to 10 milliliters of peripheral blood, collected in an EDTA anticoagulant tube. Ficoll Paque Plus density gradient separation was used to isolate PBMCs, and no further T cell sorting was done. RNA quality was checked with an Agilent 2100 Bioanalyzer and agarose gel, and concentration with a NanoDrop 2000. The table lists this clonotype with many counts. Its antigen target is currently unknown. No much larger clone is present one base from it, and per-base qualities are unavailable. The germline V gene sets CDR1 to MNHNS and CDR2 to SASEGT. The cysteine opens and the phenylalanine closes a CDR3 of 12 amino acids. Only the CDR3 DNA is retained, 36 bases long and in frame from the first base. At the junction V is shortened by 3 bases and J by 1 base, with 3 bases in between.

Libraries came from multiplex PCR. Sequencing was carried out with an Illumina HiSeq 4000. CDR3 regions were amplified by Arm-PCR with iRepertoire HTBI primers to construct TCR beta libraries. Before sequencing, the PCR products went through gel purification. Turning to the authors' computational methods: Gene usage analysis of CDR3 amino acid clonotypes used the approximately 56 TRBV and some 13 TRBJ segments found across samples. COPE and FqMerger were used to merge the filtered high-quality paired reads into contigs. BLAST was used to align contigs to IMGT TRBV, TRBD and TRBJ reference genes, with CDR3 defined following IMGT. Any clonotype with a frequency above 0.1% was classified as a highly expanded clone. Shannon entropy was used to measure repertoire diversity, and the Gini coefficient was used to measure V-J evenness. Public clonotypes were defined as clonotypes shared by more than one individual. TCRdb reran the public reads through fastp at Q25 and MiXCR, keeping productive beta chains. CDR3 protein duplicates are merged, each entry listing the most common genes and DNA. What appears here as the V and J calls and clone size reflects TCRdb's work, not the paper's. This sample is represented by a few hundred thousand distinct CDR3 sequences; about a sixth of them were singletons. Together, the top ten hold 20% to 25% of the sample.

This same sample was also part of a study on T cells in Graves' hyperthyroidism and ophthalmopathy. Per that second paper: Stable Graves' hyperthyroidism was defined as the absence of progression to ophthalmopathy over 18 months of follow-up. Hyperthyroidism patients were newly diagnosed, had a disease duration of under 2 months, and were aged 18 to 65 years. Any patient with an uncontrolled infection, another autoimmune disease, pregnancy or lactation was excluded. Diagnoses were based on clinical symptoms, serum thyroxine and TRAb, thyroid ultrasound and orbital computed tomography. For the first round of RT-PCR on the TCR CDR3, the HTBI primer set was used together with the Qiagen OneStep RT-PCR kit. Most expanded thyroid clonotypes (frequency above 0.001) were also detected in blood, a finding suggesting that blood repertoires may reflect thyroid immune responses. In cross-validation, a model built on a 13 V-J signature told ophthalmopathy apart from stable hyperthyroidism with 85% to 90% sensitivity and about 81% specificity, and in testing the same model reached 80%/75%. In validation, the model predicted progression to ophthalmopathy a median of around six months before onset, with around 70% sensitivity and about 72% specificity. To identify distinguishing TCR V-J signatures, a discovery cohort of around 100 patients was used, comprising 43 with Graves' ophthalmopathy and about 59 with stable Graves' hyperthyroidism. An independent validation cohort of 18 to 20 hyperthyroidism patients and about 15 patients who later progressed to ophthalmopathy tested prospective prediction of ophthalmopathy. The approximately 100 discovery patients were divided at random into training and test sets in a 7:3 ratio. Thyroid tissue and blood T-cell repertoires from over 5 Graves' hyperthyroidism patients were also compared in the study. Once sampling was done, hyperthyroidism patients were given methimazole at a starting dose of 30 mg daily, whereas ophthalmopathy patients were given high-dose intravenous methylprednisolone. A second multiplex PCR round built the libraries, followed by size selection and purification. The libraries were sequenced on an Illumina HiSeq2000 using paired-end 100 bp reads. SOAPnuke was used to process the raw data, throwing out any read that contained adapters or uncalled bases, had a mean Phred below 15, or lacked an exact constant-primer or identifier match. COPE v1.2.5 was used to merge the high-quality paired reads, and each unique nucleotide sequence was defined as a clonotype. MiTCR v1.1 was used to align the clonotypes against IMGT TRBV, TRBD and TRBJ reference segments. The analysis included only V-J combinations with a frequency above 0.0001, which together covered roughly 99% of the repertoires. A TCS score was defined as the ratio between F50 (clonal expansion) and ExV (chaos), using BLOSUM62-based TCRdist between CDR3 peptides within each V-J. Welch's t-statistics and random forest reduced roughly 530 V-J features to roughly 13, which were used in a naive Bayes classifier (R e1071). Sample size was not statistically predetermined, and investigators were not blinded to group allocation. TCR Vbeta CDR3 sequencing of 135 peripheral blood samples (under 45 ophthalmopathy, under 80 hyperthyroidism and roughly 17 progressor patients) is reported in the paper.

The chain joins TRBV6-1 to TRBJ1-2; no D gene is confidently identified. Sequencing used peripheral blood mononuclear cells (PBMCs), obtained at new diagnosis, from a patient treated with antithyroid drugs. This clonotype was sampled from a woman younger than 35 with Graves disease. Donor details come from another sample of the same person, matched by shared clones. The CDR3 region reads CASSDVNYGYTF. The nucleotides read TGTGCCAGCAGTGATGTTAACTATGGCTACACCTTC.